These 27 T cell receptor beta chains originate from one sample sequenced in a study of shared clonotypes between healthy human individuals. Assay: immunoSEQ multiplex PCR; the TCRdb copy retains only in-frame clones and omits some. The repertoire consists of over a million clones, with roughly 80% occurring once and the leading ten covering less than 1.5%. The sequenced sample consisted of memory CD4+ T cells sorted from blood. Subset given: CD45RA-negative fraction. The source of these receptors is a man aged 18 to 35 in good health.

This chain uses TRBV29-1 with TRBJ2-1, with TRBD2 matching 12 bases. The trim removed 4 bases at V and 3 bases at J, leaving 7 bases unmatched. The CDR3 covers 16 residues. From germline, CDR1 is SQVTM and CDR2 ANQGSEA. The CDR3: CSVARLAGVIYNEQFF. As DNA, the CDR3 is TGCAGCGTTGCCCGACTAGCGGGAGTGATCTACAATGAGCAGTTCTTC.

V gene TRBV6-1 combines with J gene TRBJ2-1; 8 bases line up with TRBD2. The ends lost 4 bases at V and 6 bases at J; junction bases unmatched: 8. This CDR3 has 15 residues. Germline lookup yields CDR1 MNHNS and CDR2 SASEGT. This chain's CDR3 is CASSVRASGSNEQFF. CDR3 in DNA: TGTGCCAGCAGTGTTCGGGCTAGCGGGTCCAATGAGCAGTTCTTC.

The chain recombines TRBV6-5 with TRBJ1-6; 9 nucleotides line up with TRBD1. In germline, CDR1 is MNHEY, CDR2 SVGAGI. Trimming cost V 6 bases and J 7 bases; bases outside gene matches: 4. The CDR3 has 14 amino acids. CDR3 sequence (DNA): TGTGCCAGCAGAGGACAGGGGAGCAATTCACCCCTCCACTTT. Translated, it gives CASRGQGSNSPLHF.

The rearrangement links TRBV30 to TRBJ2-3, with 8 bases lining up with TRBD2. CDR3 length equals 15 residues. Germline V CDR1 and CDR2: GTSNPN, SVGIG (reference sequence). After removal of 4 bases from V and 1 base from J, the junction contained 7 bases not matched to a gene. In DNA form, the CDR3 reads TGTGCCTGGACACCCGGACTAGCAGGCACAGATACGCAGTATTTT. Translated: CAWTPGLAGTDTQYF. Using reference TRBV30 and TRBJ2-3 for the parts outside the CDR3, the full variable domain is SQTIHQWPATLVQPVGSPLSLECTVEGTSNPNLYWYRQAAGRGLQLLFYSVGIGQISSEVPQNLSASRPQDRQFILSSKKLLLSDSGFYLCAWTPGLAGTDTQYFGPGTRLTVL.

The chain carries TRBV5-1 and TRBJ2-5; D possibly corresponds to TRBD1 (6 bases). Germline assignment: CDR1 SGHRS and CDR2 YFSETQ. The CDR3 covers 16 residues. V was pared by 3 bases and J by 2 bases, with 17 bases between. The CDR3 sequence is CASSSMGQPDQETQYF. For the CDR3, the DNA is TGCGCCAGCAGCTCAATGGGACAACCCGATCAAGAGACCCAGTACTTC.

This rearrangement joins TRBV5-1 to TRBJ1-6; D is unclear. Germline CDR1 SGHRS, CDR2 YFSETQ. This CDR3 is 13 amino acids long. Between the trimmed V and J ends, which lost 5 bases and 9 bases, there was a span of 12 bases. The CDR3 coding sequence is TGCGCCAGCAGGGGTCCTGAGGGTTCACCCCTCCACTTT. Its translation is CASRGPEGSPLHF.

V and J are TRBV7-2 and TRBJ2-3; 8 bases are a match to TRBD2. Per germline, CDR1 SGHTA and CDR2 FQGNSA. The CDR3 runs to 15 residues. The junction had 2 bases not matched to a gene; V was cut back by 2 bases and J by 1 base. This chain's CDR3 is CASSLSGSGTDTQYF. CDR3 DNA: TGTGCCAGCAGCTTAAGCGGGAGTGGCACAGATACGCAGTATTTT.

The V call is TRBV5-1, the J call TRBJ2-7; tentatively, D is TRBD1 (6 bases). The CDR3 totals 13 residues. V shed 3 bases and J shed 3 bases, with 10 bases lying between them. Germline values: CDR1 SGHRS, CDR2 YFSETQ. The CDR3 DNA sequence: TGCGCCAGCAGCTCCGGACAGCGCTACGAGCAGTACTTC. This translates into CASSSGQRYEQYF.

The chain employs TRBV6-1 and TRBJ1-6; 8 bases match TRBD1. After removal of 4 bases from V and 15 bases from J, the junction contained 17 bases not matched to a gene. The germline gives CDR1 MNHNS, CDR2 SASEGT. CDR3 length equals 16 residues. As DNA, the CDR3 is TGTGCCAGCAGTGGCCCAGGGGGCGAGGAACTACATGGCCTCCACTTT. This sequence encodes CASSGPGGEELHGLHF.

This clone was seen just once. CDR3 sequence (DNA): TGTGCCGTACAAAGCACAGATACGCAGTATTTT. It is translated as CAVQSTDTQYF. The rearrangement uses TRBV7-9 and TRBJ2-3; no clear D gene. CDR3 size: 11 residues. The V and J ends lost 11 bases and 0 bases respectively, with 6 bases between them. Germline CDR1 and CDR2: SEHNR and FQNEAQ (reference sequence).

The genes are TRBV25-1 and TRBJ2-2, with D possibly matching TRBD2 (5 bases). This CDR3 spans 13 amino acids. The germline gives CDR1 MGHDK, CDR2 SYGVNS. V was pared by 10 bases and J by 5 bases, with 14 bases between. The CDR3 reads CATSRRGTGELFF. CDR3 coding DNA: TGTGCCACCTCGCGCCGGGGTACCGGGGAGCTGTTTTTT. The complete variable domain, with remaining parts taken from reference TRBV25-1 and TRBJ2-2, reads EADIYQTPRYLVIGTGKKITLECSQTMGHDKMYWYQQDPGMELHLIHYSYGVNSTEKGDLSSESTVSRIRTEHFPLTLESARPSHTSQYLCATSRRGTGELFFGEGSRLTVL.

The chain carries TRBV10-3 and TRBJ2-1; a weak D match, TRBD2 (5 bases). The CDR3 contains 13 residues. V lost 2 bases to trimming and J lost 8 bases, with 10 bases between them. Germline CDR1 ENHRY, CDR2 SYGVKD. The CDR3 reads CAISEDPGDEQFF. CDR3 nucleotide sequence: TGTGCCATCAGTGAGGACCCCGGGGATGAGCAGTTCTTC.

The chain combines TRBV7-2 with TRBJ2-7, with 7 bases fitting TRBD1. The CDR3 is 15 amino acids. CDR1 SGHTA and CDR2 FQGNSA come from the germline V gene. V lost 1 base and J lost 0; bases outside the gene matches: 3. The CDR3 bases are TGTGCCAGCAGCTTAGAGGACAGGTACTCCTACGAGCAGTACTTC. Translation: CASSLEDRYSYEQYF.

This chain links TRBV7-9 with TRBJ2-2, with D possibly TRBD2 on 5 matching bases. V shed 4 bases and J shed 6 bases, with 12 bases lying between them. Germline assignment: CDR1 SEHNR and CDR2 FQNEAQ (reference sequence). The CDR3 has 14 residues. This CDR3 is CASSWENSPGELFF. DNA of the CDR3: TGTGCCAGCAGCTGGGAGAATAGTCCCGGGGAGCTGTTTTTT.

The rearrangement uses TRBV2 and TRBJ1-4; D is perhaps TRBD1 (5 bases). The CDR3 has 15 residues. The germline V gene encodes CDR1 SNHLY and CDR2 FYNNEI. Deletions cut 6 bases from V and 4 bases from J, with 15 bases between. CDR3 residues: CASSPRGALNEKLFF. The CDR3 DNA reads as TGTGCCAGCAGCCCTAGGGGCGCCCTTAATGAAAAACTGTTTTTT.

The CDR3 DNA reads TGTGCCTGGAGTGTAACCCCCCAGGGCTATGGCTACACCTTC. It encodes CAWSVTPQGYGYTF. The V gene is TRBV30, the J gene TRBJ1-2; a possible D gene is TRBD1 (5 bases). Germline CDR1 GTSNPN, CDR2 SVGIG (reference sequence). The CDR3 contains 14 residues. Trimming removed 0 bases at V and 4 bases at J, with 12 bases between.

The chain has TRBV2 and TRBJ2-7; TRBD1 agrees at 8 bases. This CDR3 is built from 12 residues. The ends lost 4 bases at V and 7 bases at J; junction bases unmatched: 3. CDR1 SNHLY and CDR2 FYNNEI come from the germline V gene. Here the CDR3 reads CASSGNRGEQYF. In DNA, the CDR3 is TGTGCCAGCAGTGGGAACAGGGGGGAGCAGTACTTC.

This chain connects TRBV7-9 to TRBJ2-7; a possible D gene is TRBD2 (7 bases). The CDR3 spans 17 residues. V was trimmed by 1 base and J by 7 bases, leaving 23 bases between them. CDR1 and CDR2 from the germline V gene are SEHNR and FQNEAQ (reference sequence). The CDR3 is CASSLEGGRSLGGEQYF. CDR3 DNA sequence: TGTGCCAGCAGCTTAGAGGGGGGGAGATCCCTCGGGGGAGAGCAGTACTTC.

This chain uses TRBV9 with TRBJ2-1; no clear D. CDR1 and CDR2 from the germline V gene are SGDLS and YYNGEE. V gave up 0 bases and J gave up 4 bases, with 8 bases separating them. The CDR3 consists of 14 residues. Here the CDR3 DNA reads TGTGCCAGCAGCGTAGCAGCAGTTTACAATGAGCAGTTCTTC. Its protein is CASSVAAVYNEQFF.

The J gene is TRBJ1-2, the V gene TRBV19, with a tentative D call TRBD1 (6 bases). With 10 bases removed from V and 4 bases from J, the gap between germline ends came to 25 bases. Looked up from germline, CDR1 is LNHDA and CDR2 is SQIVND (reference sequence). This CDR3 contains 16 residues. The CDR3 sequence: CAKAVVIRDTLYGYTF. The CDR3 DNA sequence: TGTGCCAAAGCAGTAGTGATCCGGGACACCCTCTATGGCTACACCTTC.

This clone was detected a few times. The sample carries other DNA sequences with the same CDR3. This rearrangement joins TRBV18 to TRBJ2-3; D is ambiguous. V was shortened by 0 bases and J by 4 bases, with 5 bases between the two germline ends. The CDR3 sequence is 13 residues long. The germline CDR1 and CDR2 sequences are KGHSH and LQKENI. The CDR3 DNA is TGTGCCAGCTCACCACCCAGCGCAGATACGCAGTATTTT. It encodes CASSPPSADTQYF.

As for this clone: In the same sample, other DNA sequences code for this CDR3. The V call is TRBV9, the J call TRBJ2-7; 9 bases map to TRBD2. The CDR3 runs to 15 residues. V gave up 0 bases and J gave up 3 bases; unmatched junction bases: 4. Germline CDR1 SGDLS, CDR2 YYNGEE. The CDR3 spells CASSVGGLASYEQYF. The DNA for the CDR3 is TGTGCCAGCAGCGTAGGGGGACTAGCTAGCTACGAGCAGTACTTC. Using reference TRBV9 and TRBJ2-7 for the parts outside the CDR3, the full variable domain is DSGVTQTPKHLITATGQRVTLRCSPRSGDLSVYWYQQSLDQGLQFLIQYYNGEERAKGNILERFSAQQFPDLHSELNLSSLELGDSALYFCASSVGGLASYEQYFGPGTRLTVT.

This clone has more than one count but fewer than ten. This chain joins TRBV10-3 and TRBJ1-1; D is ambiguous. Looked up from germline, CDR1 is ENHRY and CDR2 is SYGVKD. V was pared by 4 bases and J by 5 bases, with 20 bases between. This CDR3 spans 16 amino acids. CDR3 sequence reads: CAISGRATGYGTEAFF. The CDR3 bases are TGTGCCATCAGTGGACGGGCTACGGGATATGGAACTGAAGCTTTCTTT.

Notes on this clone: The junction does not match germline at one end; this may be a read error. The J gene is TRBJ1-6, the V gene TRBV7-7; 7 bases align to TRBD1. CDR1 SSHAT and CDR2 FNYEAQ come from the germline V gene (reference sequence). This CDR3 spans 13 amino acids. The CDR3 loop is CASSRDRDSPLHF. The CDR3 DNA reads as TGTGCTAGCAGCCGTGACAGGGACTCACCCCTCCACTTT. Looking up the rest from reference TRBV7-7 and TRBJ1-6 gives the full variable domain: GAGVSQSPRYKVTKRGQDVTLRCDPISSHATLYWYQQALGQGPEFLTYFNYEAQPDKSGLPSDRFSAERPEGSISTLTIQRTEQRDSAMYRCASSRDRDSPLHFGNGTRLTVT.

The J gene is TRBJ2-3, the V gene TRBV19, with 7 bases lining up with TRBD1. J gave up 6 bases and V 7 bases, and 10 bases lay outside the gene matches. This CDR3 spans 14 amino acids. Germline values: CDR1 LNHDA, CDR2 SQIVND (reference sequence). In DNA form, the CDR3 reads TGTGCCAGTATCGAAGACAGGGCAGGCGATACGCAGTATTTT. This encodes CASIEDRAGDTQYF.

This chain connects TRBV7-3 to TRBJ2-5, with D tentatively TRBD1 (6 bases). CDR3 length equals 14 residues. Germline V gene data show CDR1 as SGHTA and CDR2 as FQGTGA. V lost 1 base, J lost 0 bases, and 6 bases lay in between. The CDR3, as DNA: TGTGCCAGCAGCTTAAACAGGGACCAAGAGACCCAGTACTTC. This codes for CASSLNRDQETQYF.

This clone has more than one count but fewer than ten. The chain employs TRBV7-2 and TRBJ2-3, with TRBD1 identical over 9 bases. Trimming took 11 bases from V and 6 from J; bases not matched to a gene: 9. The CDR3 has 13 residues. CDR1 and CDR2 from the germline V gene are SGHTA and FQGNSA. The CDR3 region is CASRTGARDTQYF. In nucleotides, the CDR3 is TGTGCCTCCAGGACAGGGGCTAGGGATACGCAGTATTTT.